This T cell receptor (beta chain) was profiled in a study of blood T cell repertoires in COVID-19. Study-wide background: Donors in the United States, Italy and Spain gave samples during acute or convalescent COVID-19. Nucleic acid was either cDNA or gDNA, and it came from T cells, B-cell-depleted T cells, or PBMCs.

CDR1 is LNHNV and CDR2 is YYDKDF in the germline V gene (reference sequence). This CDR3 is built from 20 residues. V trimming: 2 bases; J trimming: 5 bases; junction bases outside the gene matches: 12. Study processing details: Reference gene primer amplification gave estimated nucleated cell counts. Method: immunoSEQ multiplex PCR; TCRdb's copy keeps in-frame clones and lacks some. V, J and clone size reflect that table, while D and trimming were determined from the DNA. The sample has more than 95,000 clones, roughly 84% seen once; the top ten hold 10% to 15%. The J gene is TRBJ2-1, the V gene TRBV15, with TRBD2 matching over 16 bases. This TCR derives from a woman in her sixties in a cohort sampled during active or convalescent COVID-19. The specimen was peripheral blood. CDR3 protein: CATSRILPGLAGGPDNEQFF. In nucleotides, the CDR3 is TGTGCCACCAGCAGAATCCTCCCGGGACTAGCGGGAGGGCCGGACAATGAGCAGTTCTTC.